This entry lists 20 T cell receptor delta chains sequenced from one sample in a study of γδ T cells in repeated Plasmodium falciparum infection. TCRdb redid clone calling on the multiplex PCR reads using CATT. Of tens of thousands of delta-chain clones listed, more than 1.4% were seen once; the top ten hold about 10%. Vgamma9/Vdelta2+ and Vdelta2-negative gammadelta T cells were flow-sorted from PBMC for bulk sequencing. The sequencing sample was made of gamma-delta T cells from blood. Source of these receptors: a pool of human donors (malaria-infected and uninfected, not separated).

Comments on this clone: Translating this DNA gives a protein that differs at residue 13 from the TCRdb one, which belongs to a much larger clone; a read error is likely, and the protein shown is this translation. V gene TRDV2 was called; the J gene was not; TRDD3, as called in the table, went unchecked against the DNA. The CDR3 sequence is 14 residues long. Per the germline V gene, CDR1 is GEAIGNYY and CDR2 is EKD. The CDR3: CACDTGTGGSKLTF. The CDR3 DNA sequence: TGTGCCTGTGACACCGGTACTGGGGGATCTAAACTCACCTTT.

This clone was seen many times. Different DNA sequences within this sample yield the same CDR3. The V gene is TRDV1, the J gene TRDJ1; 12 bases are shared with TRDD3. V shed 1 base, J shed 0 bases, and the junction held 30 bases outside the gene matches. Germline V CDR1 and CDR2: TSWWSYY, QGS. The CDR3 extends over 26 amino acids. The CDR3 DNA reads TGTGCTCTTGGGGAACGCGCCTTCCTACGTGGCCAAAACTGGGGGATACTAGCTTTGTACACCGATAAACTCATCTTT. It specifies CALGERAFLRGQNWGILALYTDKLIF.

Points on this clone: TCRdb records a much larger clone's protein for this DNA, with a difference at residue 7 that likely arises from a read error; the protein given is the translation of the DNA. The chain uses TRDV1 and TRDJ1, with 7 bases lining up with TRDD2. Germline CDR1 TSWWSYY, CDR2 QGS. The CDR3 runs to 21 residues. Losses at the gene ends were 1 base for V and 1 base for J; bases not matched to a gene: 21. The CDR3 region has the DNA TGTGCTCTTGGGGAACCTGTTCCTACCCAGCGGGATGAAGGTCCCACCGATAAACTCATCTTT. Amino acid sequence: CALGEPVPTQRDEGPTDKLIF.

This clone was detected only a few times. TCRdb assigns this DNA the protein of a much larger clone, which departs from its translation at residue 15; this likely reflects a read error, and the protein shown comes from translating the DNA. The chain employs TRDV1 and TRDJ1, with D possibly being TRDD2 (9 bases). The J gene was not available in TCRdb and was assigned here by matching the DNA to germline segments. The V end was cut by 4 bases, the J end by 0 bases, with 33 bases between. This CDR3 region has 22 residues. Per germline, CDR1 TSWWSYY and CDR2 QGS. The CDR3 sequence: CALGGTPLPTSDWGAYTDKLIF. The CDR3, as DNA: TGTGCTCTTGGGGGAACTCCCCTTCCTACTTCAGACTGGGGGGCCTACACCGATAAACTCATCTTT.

About this clone: This DNA's translation differs at residue 13 from TCRdb's protein, which comes from a much larger clone; a read error is likely, and the protein shown is translated from the DNA. The chain's CDR3 is CALGEGLSLPTERFNKLIF. The CDR3 nucleotides read TGTGCTCTTGGGGAGGGACTAAGCCTTCCTACGGAAAGATTTAATAAACTCATCTTT. The chain uses TRDV1 and TRDJ1; 9 bases match TRDD2. The J gene, missing from TCRdb, was assigned here through DNA to germline matching. CDR3 size: 19 residues. V was pared by 3 bases and J by 6 bases, with 20 bases of the junction left unmatched. The germline V gene encodes CDR1 TSWWSYY and CDR2 QGS.

Concerning this clone itself: This DNA translates differently at residue 19 from the TCRdb protein, which is that of a much larger clone; a read error is likely, and the protein shown is the DNA's own translation. The J gene has no call, while the V gene is TRDV2; the listed D gene, TRDD3, was not tested against the DNA. CDR1 is GEAIGNYY and CDR2 is EKD in the germline V gene. This CDR3 spans 21 amino acids. Here the CDR3 DNA reads TGTGCCTGTGACGCAGTCCTCGACGTACTGGATTCGTCAAAGCAGGGGACCAAACCCATCTTT. This encodes CACDAVLDVLDSSKQGTKPIF.

This clone was counted a few times. A far larger clone is one base from this, pointing to a likely read error. The same CDR3 also results from other DNA sequences found in this sample. DNA for the CDR3: TGTGCCTGCGTCCCACTGGGGGATACTGAGACCGATAAACTCATCTTT. It is translated as CACVPLGDTETDKLIF. The chain joins TRDV2 to TRDJ1; 12 positions agree with TRDD3. The J gene is not listed in TCRdb, so it was assigned here from a DNA match to germline. This CDR3 is built from 16 residues. Trimming at V came to 7 bases and at J to 2 bases, leaving 10 bases not matched to a gene. Per germline, CDR1 GEAIGNYY and CDR2 EKD.

This clone was detected ten times or more. The chain uses TRDV1 and TRDJ1, with 12 bases aligning to TRDD3. No J gene is reported in TCRdb; it was inferred here by comparing the DNA with germline. J lost 0 bases, V lost 2 bases, and 25 bases had no gene match. The CDR3 consists of 24 residues. Germline V CDR1 and CDR2: TSWWSYY, QGS. The CDR3 sequence is CALGELTPRPTWTGGYPYTDKLIF. The CDR3 nucleotides read TGTGCTCTTGGGGAATTAACGCCTCGTCCTACGTGGACTGGGGGATACCCGTACACCGATAAACTCATCTTT.

Comments on this clone: This sequence is one base from a far larger clone and is likely a read error. Other DNA sequences from this sample encode an identical CDR3 as well. This chain connects TRDV1 to TRDJ1; 10 nucleotides match TRDD3. CDR1 and CDR2 (germline): TSWWSYY, QGS. The CDR3 length is 23 residues. Trimming cost V 4 bases and J 1 base; bases outside gene matches: 27. The CDR3 is CALGVLPGPRKPTGGLFTDKLIF. The CDR3 nucleotides read TGTGCTCTTGGGGTCCTACCGGGTCCACGTAAGCCCACTGGGGGATTATTCACCGATAAACTCATCTTT.

This clone was detected many times. The protein recorded in TCRdb matches a much larger clone and deviates from this DNA's translation at residue 4, suggesting a read error; the protein here is obtained by translating the DNA. The V and J genes are TRDV2 and TRDJ2; 9 positions agree with TRDD3. The J gene, left out of TCRdb, was set here by checking the DNA against germline. CDR3 length: 21 residues. Germline lookup yields CDR1 GEAIGNYY and CDR2 EKD. In DNA form, the CDR3 reads TGTGCCTGTGTCACCTTCCTTGACTGGGGGACAAGGGCCTATTTGACAGCACAACTCTTCTTT. Protein sequence: CACVTFLDWGTRAYLTAQLFF.

To note about this clone: This DNA's translation differs at residue 16 from TCRdb's protein, which comes from a much larger clone; a read error is likely, and the protein shown is translated from the DNA. The genes are TRDV1 and TRDJ1; 13 nucleotides align to TRDD3. Germline matching of the DNA provided the J gene here, since TCRdb leaves it blank. This CDR3 has 23 amino acids. CDR1 and CDR2 (germline): TSWWSYY, QGS. Trimming cost V 5 bases and J 1 base; bases outside gene matches: 25. CDR3 in DNA: TGTGCTCTTGGGCTACCTTCCTACACCTTACTGGGGGATACGCGCGTCTTCACCGATAAACTCATCTTT. This encodes CALGLPSYTLLGDTRVFTDKLIF.

In its sample, this clone was seen a few times. TCRdb's protein, taken from a much larger clone, differs from this DNA's translation at residue 3, likely owing to a read error; the protein displayed comes from the DNA. The J gene is TRDJ1, the V gene TRDV2, with TRDD3 matching over 10 bases. Per germline, CDR1 GEAIGNYY and CDR2 EKD. The CDR3 runs to 16 residues. The CDR3 DNA is TGTGCCTTTTTCGTACTGGGGGATGTCCCTGGCGATAAGCTCATCTTT. It is translated as CAFFVLGDVPGDKLIF.

This clone came up a few times. A far larger clone is off by one base, so a read error is likely. Other nucleotide sequences in the sample specify the same CDR3. The chain has TRDV2 and TRDJ1; 13 nucleotides line up with TRDD3. The length of the CDR3 is 18 residues. CDR1 GEAIGNYY and CDR2 EKD come from the germline V gene. CDR3 residues: CACDTGKLLGDTPDKLIF. Here the CDR3 DNA reads TGTGCCTGTGACACCGGGAAGTTACTGGGGGATACGCCCGATAAACTCATCTTC.

Regarding this clone: This DNA translates differently at residue 12 from the TCRdb protein, which is that of a much larger clone; a read error is likely, and the protein shown is the DNA's own translation. The rearrangement joins TRDV1 to TRDJ1; 10 bases fit TRDD3. TCRdb is silent on the J gene; assignment here came from matching the DNA to germline. CDR1 TSWWSYY and CDR2 QGS come from the germline V gene. The length of the CDR3 is 24 residues. V lost 2 bases to trimming and J lost 4 bases; unmatched junction nucleotides: 31. The CDR3 DNA reads as TGTGCTCTTGGGGAAGGCAGGAGCCTTCTTAAGCACTGGGGGATCAAAAATCTCAACGATAAACTCATCTTT. Protein product: CALGEGRSLLKHWGIKNLNDKLIF.

Ten or more counts support this clone. A far more abundant clone sits one base away, making this likely a read error. Other DNA sequences within the sample encode an identical CDR3. The chain employs TRDV2 and TRDJ1; tentatively, D is TRDD3 (6 bases). The CDR3 extends over 18 amino acids. The germline gives CDR1 GEAIGNYY, CDR2 EKD. The V and J ends lost 0 bases and 0 bases respectively, with 19 bases between them. The CDR3 DNA reads TGTGCCTGTGACACCGTAAGTCAAGGGGGGAAGTACACCGATAAACTCATCTTT. It specifies CACDTVSQGGKYTDKLIF.

This clone was detected ten times or more. This DNA's translation differs at residue 2 from TCRdb's protein, which comes from a much larger clone; a read error is likely, and the protein shown is translated from the DNA. The V gene is TRDV1, the J gene TRDJ1, with 9 bases aligning to TRDD3. This CDR3 is built from 18 residues. Germline lookup yields CDR1 TSWWSYY and CDR2 QGS. CDR3 coding DNA: TGTTCTCTTGGGGAACTGTCCTACTGGGGGACCCCCTATAGTAAACTCATCTTT. Protein product: CSLGELSYWGTPYSKLIF.

This clone has a count of ten or more. This chain connects TRDV1 to TRDJ1; D perhaps matches TRDD2 (8 bases). The CDR3 has 17 amino acids. Germline lookup yields CDR1 TSWWSYY and CDR2 QGS. V was trimmed by 4 bases and J by 7 bases, leaving 25 bases between them. The CDR3 region is CALGGTSYTTGVGKLIF. CDR3 coding DNA: TGTGCTCTTGGGGGTACTTCCTACACAACTGGGGTGGGTAAACTCATCTTT.

This clone was observed a handful of times. The protein TCRdb gives is from a much larger clone and does not agree with this DNA's translation at residue 11, likely a read error; the protein shown here comes from the DNA. The V and J genes are TRDV1 and TRDJ1; TRDD3 is a possible D gene (6 bases). V was cut by 2 bases and J by 0 bases, with 25 bases left in between. Germline V gives CDR1 TSWWSYY, CDR2 QGS. This CDR3 has 20 amino acids. The CDR3 DNA reads as TGTGCTCTTGGGGAATTCTCTATTACGGTCCGGGGGAGAAACACCGATAAACTCATCTTT. Residues: CALGEFSITVRGRNTDKLIF.

To note about this clone: The protein TCRdb gives is from a much larger clone and does not agree with this DNA's translation at residue 15, likely a read error; the protein shown here comes from the DNA. CDR3 protein: CACDTVLGINTVTTEKLIF. The CDR3 DNA sequence: TGTGCCTGTGACACCGTACTGGGGATAAACACGGTCACAACCGAAAAACTCATCTTT. The V gene is TRDV2, the J gene TRDJ1; 7 bases line up with TRDD3. TCRdb does not report a J gene; here it was assigned by matching the DNA to germline references. The CDR3 totals 19 residues. CDR1 and CDR2 (germline): GEAIGNYY, EKD.

Remarks on this clone: Since a far larger clone is one base different, this is likely a read error. The sample has other DNA sequences that encode this CDR3 too. V and J are TRDV1 and TRDJ2; TRDD3 matches at 11 bases. This CDR3 is 22 amino acids long. CDR1 and CDR2 from the germline V gene are TSWWSYY and QGS. The trim removed 5 bases at V and 1 base at J, leaving 21 bases unmatched. The CDR3 spells CALGSNRPSPYWGIILTAQLFF. CDR3 DNA sequence: TGTGCTCTTGGGAGCAATCGGCCTTCCCCTTACTGGGGGATAATTTTGACAGCACAACTCTTCTTT.